These 29 T cell receptor beta chains share one sample of origin, sequenced in a study of cytomegalovirus exposure and HLA in healthy donors. PCR used 60 Vbeta primers and 13 Jbeta primers. TCRdb keeps only in-frame clones here, not all; method: immunoSEQ multiplex PCR. The sample contains about 200,000 clones, 65% to 90% of which appear only once. Material: PBMCs. The receptors come from a woman aged 45-60 years in good health and CMV-seronegative.

V and J are TRBV5-1 and TRBJ2-2, with TRBD2 identical over 7 bases. Germline assignment: CDR1 SGHRS and CDR2 YFSETQ. The V and J ends lost 3 bases and 6 bases, in that order; junction bases with no gene match: 8. The CDR3 is 15 amino acids. CDR3 amino acids: CASSSSFSGPGELFF. In DNA form, the CDR3 reads TGCGCCAGCAGCTCCTCTTTTAGCGGGCCCGGGGAGCTGTTTTTT.

The chain is built from TRBV18 and TRBJ1-5; TRBD1 is a possible D gene (6 bases). Per germline, CDR1 KGHSH and CDR2 LQKENI. The CDR3 has 14 residues. Trimming removed 3 bases at V and 5 bases at J, with 11 bases between. The CDR3 DNA sequence: TGTGCCAGCTCACCCGGAACAGGGCATCAGCCCCAGCATTTT. Its translation is CASSPGTGHQPQHF.

V and J are TRBV11-2 and TRBJ2-5; 7 bases line up with TRBD1. Trimming took 5 bases from V and 2 from J; bases not matched to a gene: 8. The germline V gene has CDR1 SGHAT and CDR2 FQNNGV. The CDR3 has 15 amino acids. CDR3 sequence reads: CASSLTGTEQETQYF. The CDR3, as DNA: TGTGCCAGCAGCCTAACCGGGACAGAACAAGAGACCCAGTACTTC. The variable domain in full, with the rest retrieved from reference TRBV11-2 and TRBJ2-5, is EAGVAQSPRYKIIEKRQSVAFWCNPISGHATLYWYQQILGQGPKLLIQFQNNGVVDDSQLPKDRFSAERLKGVDSTLKIQPAKLEDSAVYLCASSLTGTEQETQYFGPGTRLLVL.

The chain joins TRBV27 to TRBJ2-3; 9 bases are a match to TRBD1. Unmatched junction bases numbered 4, after V lost 6 bases and J lost 3 bases. The CDR3 length is 14 residues. CDR1 is MNHEY, CDR2 SMNVEV, per germline (reference sequence). The CDR3 DNA follows: TGTGCCAGCAGCCTGGACAGGGGAACAGATACGCAGTATTTT. Translation gives CASSLDRGTDTQYF.

This clone was recorded a few times. The chain combines TRBV11-2 with TRBJ2-5, with 11 positions matching TRBD2. The germline V gene encodes CDR1 SGHAT and CDR2 FQNNGV. The CDR3 extends over 14 amino acids. V lost 5 bases to trimming and J lost 3 bases; unmatched junction nucleotides: 2. This CDR3 reads CASSDSGREETQYF. CDR3 DNA sequence: TGTGCCAGCAGCGATAGCGGGAGGGAAGAGACCCAGTACTTC.

V gene TRBV21-1 combines with J gene TRBJ2-7; TRBD2 is the table's D call, not checked against the DNA. TRBV21-1 is a pseudogene. The CDR3 consists of 12 residues. DNA for the CDR3: TGTGCCAGCAGGGCGGCGGAGTGCGAGCAGTACTTC. This encodes CASRAAECEQYF.

The table lists this clone with a count of one. The gene calls are TRBV4-1 and TRBJ2-1; no definite D call. Germline V gives CDR1 MGHRA, CDR2 YSYEKL. CDR3 length: 16 amino acids. Trimming shortened V by 6 bases and J by 0 bases, and 15 bases separated the two germline ends. The DNA for the CDR3 is TGCGCCAGCAGAGCCCAAAGCGCAAGCTCCTACAATGAGCAGTTCTTC. Its protein is CASRAQSASSYNEQFF.

The chain employs TRBV9 and TRBJ2-2; 9 bases align to TRBD2. The J segment lost 6 bases and the V segment lost 4 bases, leaving 1 base of the junction unmatched. The CDR3 covers 13 residues. Germline assignment: CDR1 SGDLS and CDR2 YYNGEE. In DNA, the CDR3 is TGTGCCAGCAGCCGGACTAGCGCCGGGGAGCTGTTTTTT. Translated: CASSRTSAGELFF.

This clone occurred a few times. This chain joins TRBV19 and TRBJ2-1; D is perhaps TRBD1 (5 bases). CDR1 is LNHDA, CDR2 SQIVND, per germline (reference sequence). The CDR3 has 13 amino acids. The V gene lost 3 bases and the J gene lost 5 bases, with 8 bases spanning the gap. The CDR3 region is CASSMTANNEQFF. DNA for the CDR3: TGTGCCAGTAGTATGACAGCTAACAATGAGCAGTTCTTC.

The chain couples TRBV2 to TRBJ1-5; tentatively, D is TRBD1 (6 bases). The CDR3 spans 15 residues. V was clipped by 5 bases and J by 6 bases, with 17 bases between them. The germline V gene encodes CDR1 SNHLY and CDR2 FYNNEI. The CDR3 DNA is TGTGCCAGCAGTCCACAGGGCGGTGTAGTTCAGCCCCAGCATTTT. It is translated as CASSPQGGVVQPQHF.

The chain couples TRBV5-6 to TRBJ2-7, with 11 bases matching TRBD1. J was trimmed by 2 bases and V by 3 bases; bases with no gene match: 7. Germline V gene lookup returns CDR1 SGHDT and CDR2 YYEEEE. The CDR3 spans 16 residues. DNA of the CDR3: TGTGCCAGCAGCTCGCTCCCGGGACAGGGGGCCTACGAGCAGTACTTC. Translating gives CASSSLPGQGAYEQYF.

The count of this clone is one. V gene TRBV5-1 combines with J gene TRBJ2-6, with 7 bases fitting TRBD1. There are 15 residues in the CDR3. Trimming removed 7 bases from V and 4 bases from J; junction bases left unmatched: 8. Germline assignment: CDR1 SGHRS and CDR2 YFSETQ. The CDR3 sequence: CASGTTGNGANVLTF. CDR3 DNA: TGCGCCAGCGGCACGACAGGGAACGGGGCCAACGTCCTGACTTTC.

The J gene is TRBJ1-2, the V gene TRBV28; tentatively, D is TRBD1 (5 bases). This CDR3 spans 12 amino acids. With 8 bases removed from V and 0 bases from J, the gap between germline ends came to 7 bases. CDR1 is MDHEN and CDR2 is SYDVKM in the germline V gene. The DNA of the CDR3 is TGTGCCAGCCGACAGACTAACTATGGCTACACCTTC. Protein product: CASRQTNYGYTF.

The chain carries TRBV7-2 and TRBJ1-5, with 9 positions matching TRBD1. The V segment lost 5 bases and the J segment 2 bases; nucleotides outside the gene matches: 10. Germline CDR1 and CDR2: SGHTA and FQGNSA. The CDR3 runs to 17 residues. The CDR3 DNA sequence: TGTGCCAGCAGCCTGGACAGGGGAATCTTCGGCAATCAGCCCCAGCATTTT. This translates into CASSLDRGIFGNQPQHF.

The gene calls are TRBV10-1 and TRBJ1-2, with 11 bases aligning to TRBD1. CDR3 length: 15 residues. V trimming: 4 bases; J trimming: 5 bases; junction bases outside the gene matches: 6. Germline assignment: CDR1 WNHNN and CDR2 SYGVQD (reference sequence). The CDR3, as DNA: TGCGCCAGCAGTGGGTGGACAGGGGGCCGGTATGGCTACACCTTC. Its translation: CASSGWTGGRYGYTF.

V and J are TRBV6-5 and TRBJ2-7, with 10 bases aligning to TRBD2. The germline CDR1 and CDR2 sequences are MNHEY and SVGAGI. The ends lost 7 bases at V and 4 bases at J; junction bases unmatched: 10. This CDR3 is built from 15 residues. The CDR3 here is CASTTYTSGTYEQYF. In nucleotides, the CDR3 is TGTGCCAGCACGACTTATACTAGCGGGACTTACGAGCAGTACTTC.

The count of this clone is one. The gene calls are TRBV5-1 and TRBJ1-1, with D tentatively TRBD1 (5 bases). Deletions cut 5 bases from V and 2 bases from J, with 13 bases between. Germline CDR1 SGHRS, CDR2 YFSETQ. The CDR3 consists of 14 residues. The CDR3 is CASSHQTANTEAFF. The CDR3 region has the DNA TGCGCCAGCAGTCACCAGACAGCTAACACTGAAGCTTTCTTT.

The genes are TRBV4-1 and TRBJ2-1, with D possibly being TRBD1 (6 bases). This CDR3 comprises 17 residues. V was clipped by 0 bases and J by 3 bases, with 15 bases between them. CDR1 and CDR2 from the germline V gene are MGHRA and YSYEKL. In nucleotides, the CDR3 is TGCGCCAGCAGCCAAGATCCGCAGGGACATCGCTACAATGAGCAGTTCTTC. Its protein is CASSQDPQGHRYNEQFF.

This rearrangement joins TRBV2 to TRBJ1-1, with 7 bases matching TRBD1. Per the germline V gene, CDR1 is SNHLY and CDR2 is FYNNEI. This CDR3 contains 14 residues. J gave up 4 bases and V 2 bases, and 4 bases lay outside the gene matches. DNA of the CDR3: TGTGCCAGCAGTGAACGGGACAGAGGCACTGAAGCTTTCTTT. This codes for CASSERDRGTEAFF.

This sequence joins TRBV27 and TRBJ2-3; D may be TRBD2 (6 bases). The V gene lost 2 bases and the J gene lost 2 bases, with 11 bases spanning the gap. The CDR3 is made up of 15 amino acids. Germline CDR1 is MNHEY and CDR2 is SMNVEV (reference sequence). The CDR3 protein is CASSLAGTYTDTQYF. CDR3 DNA: TGTGCCAGCAGTTTAGCGGGAACCTACACAGATACGCAGTATTTT.

This rearrangement joins TRBV27 to TRBJ2-5; 9 positions agree with TRBD2. The J call could be wrong; TRBJ2-7 is a better fit for the DNA end. This CDR3 contains 15 residues. Per germline, CDR1 MNHEY and CDR2 SMNVEV (reference sequence). The DNA of the CDR3 is TGTGCCAGCAGTTTAGTCCCGACTAGCGGTTACGAGCAGTACTTC. It codes for CASSLVPTSGYEQYF.

With regard to this clone: The sample carries other DNA sequences with the same CDR3. The rearrangement joins TRBV19 to TRBJ2-1; D is unresolved. There are 12 residues in the CDR3. Germline CDR1 LNHDA, CDR2 SQIVND (reference sequence). The germline V and J ends were trimmed by 5 bases and 2 bases, with 4 bases remaining between them. The CDR3 reads CASSSAYNEQFF. The CDR3 DNA follows: TGTGCCAGTAGTTCCGCCTACAATGAGCAGTTCTTC.

The rearrangement links TRBV15 to TRBJ1-5, with 7 bases that match TRBD1. J was trimmed by 3 bases and V by 0 bases; bases with no gene match: 2. CDR3 size: 15 residues. Germline lookup yields CDR1 LNHNV and CDR2 YYDKDF (reference sequence). The CDR3 region has the DNA TGTGCCACCAGCAGAGATGGACAGGACAATCAGCCCCAGCATTTT. This codes for CATSRDGQDNQPQHF.

The rearrangement joins TRBV9 to TRBJ2-3; D is unclear. The V end was cut by 2 bases, the J end by 3 bases, with 13 bases between. Germline CDR1 SGDLS, CDR2 YYNGEE. The CDR3 totals 15 residues. The CDR3 reads CASSVQALPTDTQYF. The CDR3 DNA sequence: TGTGCCAGCAGCGTTCAAGCGCTACCAACAGATACGCAGTATTTT.

This chain uses TRBV5-1 with TRBJ2-1, with 15 bases matching TRBD2. Germline V lookup: CDR1 SGHRS, CDR2 YFSETQ. The CDR3 extends over 19 amino acids. Unmatched junction bases numbered 8, after V lost 4 bases and J lost 0 bases. CDR3 in DNA: TGCGCCAGCAGCCTAGGACTAGCGGGAGGGCCCCTCTCCTACAATGAGCAGTTCTTC. Amino acids: CASSLGLAGGPLSYNEQFF.

V usage is TRBV11-2 and J usage is TRBJ2-3; the match to TRBD2 covers 7 bases. Germline lookup yields CDR1 SGHAT and CDR2 FQNNGV. The CDR3 loop spans 16 amino acids. Trimming at V came to 1 base and at J to 8 bases, leaving 12 bases not matched to a gene. The DNA for the CDR3 is TGTGCCAGCAGCTTAGTGGGGGGAGGGCCGGGAGTTACGCAGTATTTT. Its translation is CASSLVGGGPGVTQYF.

The chain is built from TRBV29-1 and TRBJ2-5; 12 bases are shared with TRBD2. Germline-derived CDR1 and CDR2 are SQVTM and ANQGSEA. CDR3 length equals 16 residues. Losses at the gene ends were 2 bases for V and 5 bases for J; bases not matched to a gene: 9. This CDR3 is CSVELRLAGAWETQYF. As DNA, the CDR3 is TGCAGCGTTGAACTACGACTAGCGGGAGCGTGGGAGACCCAGTACTTC.

This sequence joins TRBV29-1 and TRBJ2-2; the match to TRBD1 covers 8 bases. Germline CDR1 is SQVTM and CDR2 is ANQGSEA. After removal of 3 bases from V and 4 bases from J, the junction contained 7 bases not matched to a gene. The CDR3 is 15 amino acids. This CDR3 reads CSVEILDRATGELFF. The CDR3 bases are TGCAGCGTTGAGATACTGGACAGGGCCACCGGGGAGCTGTTTTTT.

This clone occurred once. The rearrangement links TRBV19 to TRBJ1-2; 8 bases are shared with TRBD1. The CDR3 is made up of 14 amino acids. Germline assignment: CDR1 LNHDA and CDR2 SQIVND (reference sequence). V dropped 3 bases and J dropped 6; count of bases not matched to a gene: 6. CDR3 DNA: TGTGCCAGTAGTATGCCAGGGGGCGCGGATGGCTACACCTTC. This gives the protein CASSMPGGADGYTF.